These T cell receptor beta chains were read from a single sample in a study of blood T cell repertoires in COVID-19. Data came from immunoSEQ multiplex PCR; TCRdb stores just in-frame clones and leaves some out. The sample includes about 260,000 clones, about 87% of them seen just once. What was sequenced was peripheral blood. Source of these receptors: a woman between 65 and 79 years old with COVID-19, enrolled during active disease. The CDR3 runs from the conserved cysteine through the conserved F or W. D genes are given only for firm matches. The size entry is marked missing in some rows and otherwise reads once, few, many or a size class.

CDR3: CASSVTGGEKLFF
DNA: TGTGCCAGCAGTGTGACAGGGGGTGAAAAACTGTTTTTT
size: NA
V: TRBV6-2/TRBV6-3
J: TRBJ1-4
D: TRBD1

CDR3: CASSLGSGRLDTQYF
DNA: TGTGCCAGCAGCTTAGGTAGCGGGAGATTAGATACGCAGTATTTT
size: NA
V: TRBV11-3
J: TRBJ2-3
D: TRBD2

CDR3: CASSTGTSGIITDTQYF
DNA: TGTGCCAGCAGCACCGGGACTAGCGGGATAATCACAGATACGCAGTATTTT
size: NA
V: TRBV7-3
J: TRBJ2-3
D: TRBD2

CDR3: CASSSLRQATNEKLFF
DNA: TGTGCCAGCAGCAGTCTAAGACAGGCGACTAATGAAAAACTGTTTTTT
size: NA
V: TRBV28
J: TRBJ1-4
D: NA

CDR3: CASSWGGGTGEVYNEQFF
DNA: TGCGCCAGCAGCTGGGGCGGTGGGACAGGTGAAGTCTACAATGAGCAGTTCTTC
size: NA
V: TRBV5-1
J: TRBJ2-1
D: TRBD1

CDR3: CASSETGWAFF
DNA: TGTGCCAGCAGTGAGACCGGGTGGGCTTTCTTT
size: NA
V: TRBV6-1
J: TRBJ1-1
D: NA

CDR3: CAISAYRERNEQYF
DNA: TGTGCCATCAGTGCATACAGGGAGCGAAACGAGCAGTACTTC
size: NA
V: TRBV10-3
J: TRBJ2-7
D: NA

CDR3: CASSKSGGTGELFF
DNA: TGCGCCAGCTCTAAATCCGGGGGGACCGGGGAGCTGTTTTTT
size: NA
V: TRBV5-1
J: TRBJ2-2
D: TRBD2

CDR3: CASSLSGSLYEQYF
DNA: TGTGCCAGCAGCCTTAGCGGGAGTCTTTACGAGCAGTACTTC
size: NA
V: TRBV3-1/TRBV3-2
J: TRBJ2-7
D: TRBD2

CDR3: CASSLGGTAYTGELFF
DNA: TGTGCCAGCAGCTTGGGAGGGACGGCTTACACCGGGGAGCTGTTTTTT
size: NA
V: TRBV7-8
J: TRBJ2-2
D: TRBD2

CDR3: CASSLRRDSHEQYF
DNA: TGTGCCAGCAGTTTAAGAAGGGACAGCCACGAGCAGTACTTC
size: NA
V: TRBV27
J: TRBJ2-7
D: TRBD1

CDR3: CASSQDETSVKYEQYF
DNA: TGCGCCAGCAGCCAAGATGAGACTAGCGTGAAGTACGAGCAGTACTTC
size: NA
V: TRBV4-1
J: TRBJ2-7
D: TRBD2

CDR3: CASSYPGGAFF
DNA: TGTGCCAGCAGTTATCCAGGTGGAGCTTTCTTT
size: NA
V: TRBV6-5
J: TRBJ1-1
D: NA

CDR3: CASSLGDRVNEKLFF
DNA: TGTGCCAGCAGTCTCGGGGACAGGGTAAATGAAAAACTGTTTTTT
size: NA
V: TRBV28
J: TRBJ1-4
D: TRBD1

CDR3: CASGQGASGNTIYF
DNA: TGTGCCAGCGGACAGGGGGCCTCTGGAAACACCATATATTTT
size: NA
V: TRBV19
J: TRBJ1-3
D: TRBD1

CDR3: CASSVGLAGVTGELFF
DNA: TGTGCCAGCAGCGTAGGACTAGCGGGAGTCACCGGGGAGCTGTTTTTT
size: NA
V: TRBV9
J: TRBJ2-2
D: TRBD2

CDR3: CASSRGGYQETQYF
DNA: TGTGCCAGTAGTAGGGGGGGGTATCAAGAGACCCAGTACTTC
size: NA
V: TRBV19
J: TRBJ2-5
D: TRBD2

CDR3: CATSRQGSSPLHF
DNA: TGTGCCACCAGCAGACAGGGTTCTTCACCCCTCCACTTT
size: NA
V: TRBV15
J: TRBJ1-6
D: NA

CDR3: CASGLPQPAFEQYF
DNA: TGTGCCAGCGGACTCCCACAGCCTGCCTTCGAGCAGTACTTC
size: NA
V: TRBV6-5
J: TRBJ2-7
D: NA

CDR3: CASSLALRQGNNEQFF
DNA: TGCGCCAGCAGCTTGGCTCTCAGACAGGGGAACAATGAGCAGTTCTTC
size: NA
V: TRBV5-1
J: TRBJ2-1
D: TRBD1

CDR3: CASRKPGFDTEAFF
DNA: TGTGCCAGCAGAAAACCGGGATTTGACACTGAAGCTTTCTTT
size: few
V: TRBV6-5
J: TRBJ1-1
D: NA

CDR3: CASSRAGASNQPQHF
DNA: TGTGCCAGCAGCCGCGCGGGGGCGAGCAATCAGCCCCAGCATTTT
size: NA
V: TRBV28
J: TRBJ1-5
D: NA

CDR3: CASSLNPLGGTEAFF
DNA: TGTGCCAGCAGCTTAAACCCGTTGGGGGGCACTGAAGCTTTCTTT
size: NA
V: TRBV7-3
J: TRBJ1-1
D: NA

CDR3: CASRTTEAGELFF
DNA: TGTGCCAGCAGGACGACGGAGGCCGGGGAGCTGTTTTTT
size: NA
V: TRBV2
J: TRBJ2-2
D: NA

CDR3: CASSLWSGRARNEQFF
DNA: TGTGCCAGCAGTTTGTGGAGCGGGAGGGCACGGAATGAGCAGTTCTTC
size: few
V: TRBV6-9
J: TRBJ2-1
D: TRBD2

CDR3: CASSLAPMSTGELFF
DNA: TGTGCCAGCAGCTTGGCCCCTATGTCCACCGGGGAGCTGTTTTTT
size: NA
V: TRBV5-4
J: TRBJ2-2
D: NA

CDR3: CATGVDLYGYTF
DNA: TGTGCCACGGGGGTCGACCTCTATGGCTACACCTTC
size: NA
V: TRBV19
J: TRBJ1-2
D: NA

CDR3: CASSLSPRGYEQYF
DNA: TGTGCCAGCAGCTTAAGTCCCAGGGGCTACGAGCAGTACTTC
size: NA
V: TRBV11-3
J: TRBJ2-7
D: NA

CDR3: CASRGSRSDRGPQHF
DNA: TGTGCCAGCAGGGGTAGCAGGTCGGACCGGGGGCCCCAGCATTTT
size: NA
V: TRBV6-5
J: TRBJ1-5
D: NA

CDR3: CASSLGDREIEKLFF
DNA: TGCGCCAGCAGCTTGGGGGACAGGGAAATTGAAAAACTGTTTTTT
size: NA
V: TRBV5-1
J: TRBJ1-4
D: TRBD1

CDR3: CASSFGQGGEQYF
DNA: TGTGCCAGCAGCTTTGGACAGGGGGGGGAGCAGTACTTC
size: NA
V: TRBV11-3
J: TRBJ2-7
D: TRBD1

CDR3: CASSFGTSGLSSYNEQFF
DNA: TGTGCCAGCAGTTTTGGGACTAGCGGTTTAAGCTCCTACAATGAGCAGTTCTTC
size: NA
V: TRBV28
J: TRBJ2-1
D: TRBD2

CDR3: CASSLGQGVWEQYF
DNA: TGTGCCAGCAGCTTGGGACAGGGGGTTTGGGAGCAGTACTTC
size: NA
V: TRBV11-2
J: TRBJ2-7
D: TRBD1

CDR3: CASSPTFRVAEAFF
DNA: TGTGCCAGCAGCCCGACCTTTCGGGTCGCTGAAGCTTTCTTT
size: NA
V: TRBV9
J: TRBJ1-1
D: NA

CDR3: CASSFPLGASGSKNEQFF
DNA: TGTGCCAGCAGCTTCCCCCTCGGGGCTAGCGGGAGTAAAAATGAGCAGTTCTTC
size: once
V: TRBV7-6
J: TRBJ2-1
D: TRBD2

CDR3: CASSSGQPQHF
DNA: TGTGCCAGCAGTTCGGGTCAGCCCCAGCATTTT
size: NA
V: TRBV6-6
J: TRBJ1-5
D: NA

CDR3: CASSRPGQGTSGANVLTF
DNA: TGTGCCAGCAGCAGGCCGGGACAGGGGACCTCTGGGGCCAACGTCCTGACTTTC
size: NA
V: TRBV7-9
J: TRBJ2-6
D: TRBD1

CDR3: CASSLTTGGHNEQFF
DNA: TGTGCCAGCAGCTTAACGACAGGGGGACACAATGAGCAGTTCTTC
size: few
V: TRBV7-9
J: TRBJ2-1
D: TRBD1

CDR3: CASSWDGGTEAFF
DNA: TGTGCCAGCAGTTGGGACGGGGGGACTGAAGCTTTCTTT
size: NA
V: TRBV25-1
J: TRBJ1-1
D: NA